The subject of this entry is one TCR beta chain. The antigen is unknown. Assay used: immunoSEQ multiplex PCR; TCRdb lists only in-frame clones, some missing. The sample consists of 150,000 to 200,000 clones, roughly 90% of them appearing once. The data stem from a study of cytomegalovirus exposure and HLA in healthy donors. Regarding the study as a whole: The dataset shows that most TCR sequences were rare, while some public TCRs occurred in many donors. Reported results showed that the classifier diagnosed cytomegalovirus status with high specificity and sensitivity.

Germline trimming cut 1 base from V and 1 base from J; bases unmatched to any gene: 1. Germline values: CDR1 GTSNPN, CDR2 SVGIG (reference sequence). This CDR3 is built from 14 residues. The donors belonged to the roughly 110-subject validation cohort, separate from the approximately 700-subject first cohort. This rearrangement joins TRBV30 to TRBJ2-3; 8 bases map to TRBD1. The source is a woman between 25 and 40 years old in good health and CMV-seronegative. Sequencing was performed on PBMCs. The CDR3 nucleotides are TGTGCCTGGAGTGCGGGACAGGGCACAGATACGCAGTATTTT. It codes for CAWSAGQGTDTQYF.